The rows below give T cell receptor beta chains drawn from one sample of a study of cytomegalovirus exposure and HLA in healthy donors. Sequencing used immunoSEQ multiplex PCR; TCRdb keeps in-frame clones, though not all of them. The sample contains around 93,000 clones, roughly four fifths of which appear only once. The sequencing input was PBMCs. The receptors here all came from a man aged 25-45 years in good health and CMV-seropositive. Both conserved end residues are part of each CDR3.

j_gene: TRBJ1-2
v_gene: TRBV19
CDR3aa: CASNSNYGYTF

j_gene: TRBJ1-3
v_gene: TRBV6-6
CDR3aa: CASCTVNSGNTIYF

j_gene: TRBJ2-1
v_gene: TRBV6-6
CDR3aa: CASLQINEQFF

j_gene: TRBJ2-1
v_gene: TRBV6-1
CDR3aa: CASSEGLQGSSYNEQFF

j_gene: TRBJ1-1
v_gene: TRBV4-1
CDR3aa: CASSHSQGWAAF

j_gene: TRBJ2-7
v_gene: TRBV14
CDR3aa: CASSQASAGGSSEQYF

j_gene: TRBJ2-1
v_gene: TRBV7-2
CDR3aa: CASSFRLAASREQFF

j_gene: TRBJ1-6
v_gene: TRBV28
CDR3aa: CASSPQGYNSPLHF

j_gene: TRBJ2-3
v_gene: TRBV9
CDR3aa: CASSSSGTSGRSTDTQYF

j_gene: TRBJ2-4
v_gene: TRBV28
CDR3aa: CASTPGQGLAKNIQYF

j_gene: TRBJ2-1
v_gene: TRBV18
CDR3aa: CASSPGGEVEQFF

j_gene: TRBJ2-2
v_gene: TRBV6-6
CDR3aa: CASSYRLPVNTGELFF

j_gene: TRBJ1-4
v_gene: TRBV6-1
CDR3aa: CASSGQPGQSNEKLFF

j_gene: NA
v_gene: TRBV27
CDR3aa: CASRTGNFPYEQYF

j_gene: TRBJ1-5
v_gene: TRBV15
CDR3aa: CATSREAGEEPQHF

j_gene: TRBJ2-7
v_gene: TRBV30
CDR3aa: CAWSQGNSYEQYF

j_gene: TRBJ2-7
v_gene: TRBV10-2
CDR3aa: CASSEPEAVSYEQYF

j_gene: TRBJ2-3
v_gene: TRBV7-2
CDR3aa: CASSLVPVLTDTQYF

j_gene: TRBJ2-1
v_gene: TRBV28
CDR3aa: CASLQGNEQFF

j_gene: TRBJ2-7
v_gene: TRBV11-2
CDR3aa: CASSWASGSNEQYF

j_gene: TRBJ2-5
v_gene: TRBV9
CDR3aa: CASSFQPGLAEETQYF

j_gene: TRBJ1-2
v_gene: TRBV4-3
CDR3aa: CASSQAQAGGFGYGYTF

j_gene: TRBJ1-4
v_gene: TRBV19
CDR3aa: CASKRVDSNEKLFF

j_gene: TRBJ2-1
v_gene: TRBV7-8
CDR3aa: CASSLGHGTSGSEAYNEQFF

j_gene: TRBJ2-1
v_gene: TRBV4-3
CDR3aa: CASSQDSPTYNEQFF

j_gene: TRBJ1-5
v_gene: TRBV30
CDR3aa: CAWRGTSGEPQHF

j_gene: TRBJ2-2
v_gene: TRBV6-6
CDR3aa: CASSYPEGVVAGELFF

j_gene: TRBJ2-7
v_gene: TRBV5-4
CDR3aa: CASRLGTGGWNEQYF

j_gene: TRBJ2-7
v_gene: TRBV28
CDR3aa: CASIPPQGNRRGEQYF

j_gene: TRBJ1-2
v_gene: TRBV29-1
CDR3aa: CSVGGLDLRYTF

j_gene: TRBJ2-3
v_gene: TRBV7-2
CDR3aa: CASSSAGGPTDTQYF

j_gene: TRBJ2-3
v_gene: TRBV27
CDR3aa: CASSWLQGSDTQYF

j_gene: TRBJ2-1
v_gene: TRBV28
CDR3aa: CASTLAGEVSYNEQFF

j_gene: TRBJ2-5
v_gene: TRBV5-8
CDR3aa: CASSFGTGSETQYF

j_gene: TRBJ2-7
v_gene: TRBV5-5
CDR3aa: CASTVWTSGFSYEQYF

j_gene: TRBJ1-5
v_gene: TRBV6-5
CDR3aa: CASSYEEGSQPQHF

j_gene: TRBJ2-7
v_gene: TRBV2
CDR3aa: CASTDGTGSGREQYF

j_gene: TRBJ2-7
v_gene: TRBV7-2
CDR3aa: CASSTGQGRYEQYF

j_gene: TRBJ2-7
v_gene: TRBV4-1
CDR3aa: CASSRTSGPEQYF

j_gene: TRBJ2-7
v_gene: TRBV14
CDR3aa: CASSHIPIEQYF

j_gene: TRBJ2-7
v_gene: TRBV18
CDR3aa: CASSLGPGGVSYEQYF

j_gene: TRBJ2-1
v_gene: TRBV19
CDR3aa: CASSMALAGYNEQFF